This entry features one T cell receptor beta chain sequence. The sample belongs to a study of blood T cell repertoires in COVID-19. Study-level information: There were acute and convalescent COVID-19 samples, and they came from the United States, Italy and Spain. Sources were T cells, B-cell-depleted T cells, or PBMCs; the material itself was cDNA or gDNA.

Trimming removed 4 bases from V and 1 base from J, with 19 bases in between. This CDR3 contains 17 residues. The germline V gene has CDR1 MNHEY and CDR2 SVGEGT. In the study's own analysis: Amplification from reference gene primers served as the basis for estimated nucleated cell counts. Some clones are missing from TCRdb's copy, which holds only in-frame ones; the method was immunoSEQ multiplex PCR. V, J and clone size reflect that table, while D and trimming were determined from the DNA. In the table there are some 700,000 clones, 75% to 90% of which are singletons. The specimen sequenced was peripheral blood. The receptor was isolated from a woman aged 18-29 years with acute or convalescent COVID-19. The V and J genes are TRBV6-2 or TRBV6-3 and TRBJ1-1, with D possibly being TRBD1 (5 bases). In DNA form, the CDR3 reads TGTGCCAGCAGTTGGGGGGTAGAGGGTTTGCGGAACACTGAAGCTTTCTTT. It codes for CASSWGVEGLRNTEAFF.